This is a list of T cell receptor beta chains from one sample in a study of T cell responses to AZD1222 COVID-19 vaccine. Method: immunoSEQ multiplex PCR; TCRdb's copy keeps in-frame clones and lacks some. The data contain around 130,000 clones, more than 70% of them seen just once; the ten biggest clones take up 2.5% to 3.5%. This sample comprised peripheral blood, obtained 28 days after the second AZD1222 dose. The source of these receptors is an adult who received the AZD1222 COVID-19 vaccine. CDR3s include the opening cysteine and the closing phenylalanine or tryptophan. The order of the fields is D gene, clone size, J gene, V gene, CDR3 DNA, CDR3 protein. A D gene is named only where the DNA matches it firmly. Part of the rows lack a size; the others show once, few, many or a class for expanded clones.

d_call: .
clone_size: .
j_call: TRBJ2-1
v_call: TRBV7-6
cdr3_nt: TGTGCCAGCAGCACCAGTCAGGGTGGTGAGCAGTTCTTC
cdr3_aa: CASSTSQGGEQFF

d_call: .
clone_size: .
j_call: TRBJ1-3
v_call: TRBV6-2/TRBV6-3
cdr3_nt: TGTGCCAGCAGTTACCGAGGGAACACCATATATTTT
cdr3_aa: CASSYRGNTIYF

d_call: TRBD1
clone_size: once
j_call: TRBJ2-3
v_call: TRBV7-3
cdr3_nt: TGTGCCAGCAGCTTAAGTGGGACAGGGGGTATCTATTTT
cdr3_aa: CASSLSGTGGIYF

d_call: .
clone_size: .
j_call: TRBJ1-1
v_call: TRBV7-9
cdr3_nt: TGTGCCAGCAGCGACGGTAGGAGAGCCCATCGAGCTTTCTTT
cdr3_aa: CASSDGRRAHRAFF

d_call: .
clone_size: .
j_call: TRBJ2-7
v_call: TRBV30
cdr3_nt: TGTGCCTGGAGTGTATTGGGATCCCGGCAGTACTTC
cdr3_aa: CAWSVLGSRQYF

d_call: .
clone_size: .
j_call: TRBJ1-3
v_call: TRBV9
cdr3_nt: TGTGCCAGCAGCGTAGCTCCCCGCTCTGGAAACACCATATATTTT
cdr3_aa: CASSVAPRSGNTIYF

d_call: .
clone_size: .
j_call: TRBJ2-2
v_call: TRBV9
cdr3_nt: TGTGCCAGCAGCGTAGAAGGGGGAAGGGCCGGGGAGCTGTTTTTT
cdr3_aa: CASSVEGGRAGELFF

d_call: .
clone_size: .
j_call: TRBJ2-1
v_call: TRBV5-5
cdr3_nt: TGTGCCAGCAGCTTCTCGGGCATTAAGGGGTTCTTC
cdr3_aa: CASSFSGIKGFF

d_call: TRBD1
clone_size: .
j_call: TRBJ2-7
v_call: TRBV11-3
cdr3_nt: TGTGCCAGCAGCTTAGTTGGGACAGGGGGCCACGAGCAGTACTTC
cdr3_aa: CASSLVGTGGHEQYF

d_call: .
clone_size: .
j_call: TRBJ2-5
v_call: TRBV12-3/TRBV12-4
cdr3_nt: TGTGCCAGCAGTTTCTCAGAGACCCAGTACTTC
cdr3_aa: CASSFSETQYF

d_call: .
clone_size: .
j_call: TRBJ2-2
v_call: TRBV11-2
cdr3_nt: TGTGCCAGCAGCCACCCGGGATTCAACACCGGGGAGCTGTTTTTT
cdr3_aa: CASSHPGFNTGELFF

d_call: .
clone_size: .
j_call: TRBJ1-5
v_call: TRBV18
cdr3_nt: TGTGCCAGCTCACCACAGGGTACGAGCAATCAGCCCCAGCATTTT
cdr3_aa: CASSPQGTSNQPQHF

d_call: TRBD1
clone_size: .
j_call: TRBJ1-2
v_call: TRBV7-9
cdr3_nt: TGTGCCAGCAGCCGCCACAGGGGGCTAATCCGGGACTATGGCTACACCTTC
cdr3_aa: CASSRHRGLIRDYGYTF

d_call: .
clone_size: .
j_call: TRBJ2-5
v_call: TRBV7-9
cdr3_nt: TGTGCCAGCAGCTTTACAGGCAGGGCGAGGGAGACCCAGTACTTC
cdr3_aa: CASSFTGRARETQYF

d_call: .
clone_size: .
j_call: TRBJ2-3
v_call: TRBV28
cdr3_nt: TGTGCCAGCAGCCCGCCTGGTCGAACGCAGTATTTT
cdr3_aa: CASSPPGRTQYF

d_call: TRBD1
clone_size: .
j_call: TRBJ1-5
v_call: TRBV4-1
cdr3_nt: TGCGCCAGCAGCCTCGACAGGGTTCAGCCCCAGCATTTT
cdr3_aa: CASSLDRVQPQHF

d_call: TRBD1
clone_size: .
j_call: TRBJ1-2
v_call: TRBV19
cdr3_nt: TGTGCCAGTACGGGCAGGGGGAATGGCTACACCTTC
cdr3_aa: CASTGRGNGYTF

d_call: .
clone_size: .
j_call: TRBJ2-3
v_call: TRBV27
cdr3_nt: TGTGCCAGCAGCCTCTCGGGTGGGGGGCCAGATACGCAGTATTTT
cdr3_aa: CASSLSGGGPDTQYF

d_call: .
clone_size: .
j_call: TRBJ1-1
v_call: TRBV19
cdr3_nt: TGTGCCAGTAGTAGACAGGAGGCCGCTGAAGCTTTCTTT
cdr3_aa: CASSRQEAAEAFF

d_call: .
clone_size: .
j_call: TRBJ1-1
v_call: TRBV3-1/TRBV3-2
cdr3_nt: TGTGCCAGCAGCCAAGTGGGAGGAGAAGCTTTCTTT
cdr3_aa: CASSQVGGEAFF

d_call: TRBD1
clone_size: .
j_call: TRBJ2-5
v_call: TRBV7-2
cdr3_nt: TGTGCCAGCAGACACGGACAGGGGGAGTTCGAGACCCAGTACTTC
cdr3_aa: CASRHGQGEFETQYF

d_call: .
clone_size: .
j_call: TRBJ2-1
v_call: TRBV6-1
cdr3_nt: TGTGCCAGCAGTGAAGGAATCGACAATGAGCAGTTCTTC
cdr3_aa: CASSEGIDNEQFF

d_call: .
clone_size: .
j_call: TRBJ2-3
v_call: TRBV28
cdr3_nt: TGTGCCAGCAGCCCGAGAGATACGCAGTATTTT
cdr3_aa: CASSPRDTQYF

d_call: .
clone_size: .
j_call: TRBJ2-6
v_call: TRBV5-4
cdr3_nt: TGTGCCAGCAGCTCCTGGGGCTCTGGGGCCAACGTCCTGACTTTC
cdr3_aa: CASSSWGSGANVLTF

d_call: .
clone_size: .
j_call: TRBJ2-1
v_call: TRBV5-6
cdr3_nt: TGTGCCAGCAGCTTGGCGGGACTGTCTTCTGAGCAGTTCTTC
cdr3_aa: CASSLAGLSSEQFF

d_call: .
clone_size: .
j_call: TRBJ1-2
v_call: TRBV25-1
cdr3_nt: TGTGCCAGCAGTGAACCAGGGGTAGGCTACACCTTC
cdr3_aa: CASSEPGVGYTF

d_call: TRBD2
clone_size: .
j_call: TRBJ2-7
v_call: TRBV5-1
cdr3_nt: TGCGCCAGCAGCCTATACCCCACTAGCGGGTATACCTACGAGCAGTACTTC
cdr3_aa: CASSLYPTSGYTYEQYF

d_call: .
clone_size: .
j_call: TRBJ1-4
v_call: TRBV9
cdr3_nt: TGTGCCAGCAGCCCCTCAGGGCGGGCAACTAATGAAAAACTGTTTTTT
cdr3_aa: CASSPSGRATNEKLFF

d_call: .
clone_size: .
j_call: TRBJ1-6
v_call: TRBV5-1
cdr3_nt: TGCGCCAGCAGCTACAGGGAAGCCCCTAATTCACCCCTCCACTTT
cdr3_aa: CASSYREAPNSPLHF

d_call: .
clone_size: few
j_call: TRBJ1-6
v_call: TRBV29-1
cdr3_nt: TGCAGCGTTGGACAGGAGAGAGGTCGGGCCCTCCACTTT
cdr3_aa: CSVGQERGRALHF

d_call: TRBD2
clone_size: .
j_call: TRBJ2-7
v_call: TRBV6-5
cdr3_nt: TGTGCCAGCAGTTACTCGATTCTAGCGGGAGGCGAGCAGTACTTC
cdr3_aa: CASSYSILAGGEQYF

d_call: .
clone_size: .
j_call: TRBJ1-2
v_call: TRBV28
cdr3_nt: TGTGCCATTACAATACATGGTAACTATGGCTACACCTTC
cdr3_aa: CAITIHGNYGYTF

d_call: .
clone_size: .
j_call: TRBJ1-3
v_call: TRBV2
cdr3_nt: TGTGCCAGCAGTGCAGACCGGGGCCGGGGGTCTGGAAACACCATATATTTT
cdr3_aa: CASSADRGRGSGNTIYF

d_call: .
clone_size: .
j_call: TRBJ1-3
v_call: TRBV7-3
cdr3_nt: TGTGCCAGCAGCTTATCAGGCTCCGGGACTGGAAACACCATATATTTT
cdr3_aa: CASSLSGSGTGNTIYF

d_call: .
clone_size: .
j_call: TRBJ1-1
v_call: TRBV4-2
cdr3_nt: TGTGCCAGCAGCCCTAAACAGGATTTGAACACTGAAGCTTTCTTT
cdr3_aa: CASSPKQDLNTEAFF

d_call: TRBD1
clone_size: .
j_call: TRBJ1-6
v_call: TRBV10-3
cdr3_nt: TGTGCCATCAGTGACCGGACAGGGGGCGATAATTCACCCCTCCACTTT
cdr3_aa: CAISDRTGGDNSPLHF

d_call: .
clone_size: .
j_call: TRBJ1-5
v_call: TRBV10-3
cdr3_nt: TGTGCCATCAGCGACGTAGTGAGTCGGACCCTCGCACTGAATCAGCCCCAGCATTTT
cdr3_aa: CAISDVVSRTLALNQPQHF

d_call: .
clone_size: .
j_call: TRBJ1-2
v_call: TRBV7-2
cdr3_nt: TGTGCCAGCAGCACCCACAGGGAGGGCAACTATGGCTACACCTTC
cdr3_aa: CASSTHREGNYGYTF

d_call: .
clone_size: .
j_call: TRBJ1-3
v_call: TRBV28
cdr3_nt: TGTGCCAGCACTGGAACAGGGTACTCTGGAAACACCATATATTTT
cdr3_aa: CASTGTGYSGNTIYF

d_call: .
clone_size: .
j_call: TRBJ2-3
v_call: TRBV5-1
cdr3_nt: TGCGCCAGCAGCTTGGCAGGGAAGAGTCCAGATACGCAGTATTTT
cdr3_aa: CASSLAGKSPDTQYF

d_call: TRBD2
clone_size: .
j_call: TRBJ2-3
v_call: TRBV28
cdr3_nt: TGTGCCAGCAGTTTAGATCCTGGCGGAGCGGGGACAGATACGCAGTATTTT
cdr3_aa: CASSLDPGGAGTDTQYF

d_call: .
clone_size: .
j_call: TRBJ2-3
v_call: TRBV7-3
cdr3_nt: TGTGCCAGCAGCCCGGTGGGGGGTTTAGATACGCAGTATTTT
cdr3_aa: CASSPVGGLDTQYF

d_call: .
clone_size: .
j_call: TRBJ2-7
v_call: TRBV4-2
cdr3_nt: TGTGCCAGCAGCCAAGAACGGGGCAGGGAGCAGTACTTC
cdr3_aa: CASSQERGREQYF

d_call: TRBD1
clone_size: .
j_call: TRBJ2-7
v_call: TRBV5-1
cdr3_nt: TGCGCCAGCAGCCCTCGGACAGGGGGCGGTTACGAGCAGTACTTC
cdr3_aa: CASSPRTGGGYEQYF

d_call: .
clone_size: .
j_call: TRBJ2-2
v_call: TRBV19
cdr3_nt: TGTGCCAGTAGCTTAGGGGACACCGGGGAGCTGTTTTTT
cdr3_aa: CASSLGDTGELFF

d_call: .
clone_size: .
j_call: TRBJ1-2
v_call: TRBV6-2/TRBV6-3
cdr3_nt: .
cdr3_aa: CASSFGQGAKTF

d_call: .
clone_size: .
j_call: TRBJ2-3
v_call: TRBV19
cdr3_nt: TGTGCCAGTAGTATAAGCAGGGCGGGAGATACGCAGTATTTT
cdr3_aa: CASSISRAGDTQYF

d_call: TRBD1
clone_size: .
j_call: TRBJ1-6
v_call: TRBV2
cdr3_nt: TGTGCCAGCGTGGGACAGAATAATTCACCCCTCCACTTT
cdr3_aa: CASVGQNNSPLHF

d_call: TRBD2
clone_size: .
j_call: TRBJ2-1
v_call: TRBV2
cdr3_nt: TGTGCCAGCAGTGTTGGAGGACTAGCGGCCTCCTACAATGAGCAGTTCTTC
cdr3_aa: CASSVGGLAASYNEQFF

d_call: .
clone_size: .
j_call: TRBJ2-5
v_call: TRBV19
cdr3_nt: TGTGCCAGTAGTGACAGACAAGAGACCCAGTACTTC
cdr3_aa: CASSDRQETQYF

d_call: .
clone_size: .
j_call: TRBJ2-7
v_call: TRBV6-1
cdr3_nt: TGTGCCAGCAGTGAAGGCAGGATCTACGAGCAGTACTTC
cdr3_aa: CASSEGRIYEQYF